The sequence of this TCR beta chain was determined in a study of identical twins. Findings of the study overall: Alpha sequences out of frame and shared by twins had excess low generation probability.

cDNA carried unique molecular identifiers, and a universal primer site was added by template switching. TCRdb called the 5' RACE reads again in MiXCR, with one record for every CDR3 protein. The profile shows 510,000 or so distinct CDR3 sequences, 15% of them singletons. The V gene lost 6 bases and the J gene lost 5 bases, with 8 bases spanning the gap. Germline CDR1 reads SGHRS; CDR2 reads YFSETQ. This CDR3 has 11 amino acids. Turning to this clonotype: No antigen is known for it.

With no exceptions, donors were healthy Caucasians. This sample also appeared in a second study, on yellow fever vaccine responses in identical twins.

The TCR was taken from a woman in her late teens or twenties in good health. Material for sequencing was CD4+ T cells sorted from blood. V and J are TRBV5-1 and TRBJ2-5; D could derive from TRBD1 or TRBD2 (6 bases each). DNA of the CDR3: TGCGCCAGCAAGGGGGGCGAGACCCAGTACTTC. Residues: CASKGGETQYF.